The text below deals with one T cell receptor (beta chain). The antigen remains undetermined. This sample is part of a study of shared clonotypes between healthy human individuals. Notes on the study in general: A limitation of the genetic and exposure-history diversity represented arose from few donors. Among the subsets, naive ones generally showed larger estimated richness than memory ones. The study found roughly 5% of naive CD4 clonotypes shared across a few donors.

As originally analysed: ImmunoSEQ output lacked quality scores and full-length reads, limiting matched filtering. Profiled with immunoSEQ multiplex PCR; TCRdb holds only in-frame clones, not every one. The V and J calls and clone size are taken from that table; D and trimming were inferred from the DNA. The table lists about 2,500,000 clones, around 90% of them singletons, with more than 0.12% in the top ten. The sequenced sample was naive CD4+ T cells sorted from blood. Subset of the sample: CD45RA+ positively selected. This receptor was identified in a man between 18 and 29 years old in good health.

CDR3 in DNA: TGTGCCAGCAGTGTGGGACTAGCGGGGGGCACCGGGGAGCTGTTTTTT. Its translation is CASSVGLAGGTGELFF. The genes are TRBV2 and TRBJ2-2; 15 bases agree with TRBD2. V was pared by 4 bases and J by 4 bases, with 1 base of the junction left unmatched. The V gene's germline CDR1 is SNHLY and CDR2 FYNNEI. The CDR3 spans 16 residues.